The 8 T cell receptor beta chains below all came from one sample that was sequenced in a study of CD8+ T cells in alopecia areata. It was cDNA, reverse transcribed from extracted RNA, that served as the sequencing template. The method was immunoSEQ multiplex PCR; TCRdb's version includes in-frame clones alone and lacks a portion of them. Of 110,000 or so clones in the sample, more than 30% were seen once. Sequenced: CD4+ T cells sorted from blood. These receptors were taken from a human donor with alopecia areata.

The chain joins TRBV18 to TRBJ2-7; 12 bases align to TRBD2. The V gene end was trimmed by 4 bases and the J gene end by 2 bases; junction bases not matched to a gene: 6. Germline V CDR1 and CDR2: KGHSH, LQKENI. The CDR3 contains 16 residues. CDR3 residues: CASSRERTSGAYEQYF. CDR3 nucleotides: TGTGCCAGCTCACGCGAGCGGACTAGCGGGGCCTACGAGCAGTACTTC. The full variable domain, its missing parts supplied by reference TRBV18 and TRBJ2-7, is NAGVMQNPRHLVRRRGQEARLRCSPMKGHSHVYWYRQLPEEGLKFMVYLQKENIIDESGMPKERFSAEFPKEGPSILRIQQVVRGDSAAYFCASSRERTSGAYEQYFGPGTRLTVT.

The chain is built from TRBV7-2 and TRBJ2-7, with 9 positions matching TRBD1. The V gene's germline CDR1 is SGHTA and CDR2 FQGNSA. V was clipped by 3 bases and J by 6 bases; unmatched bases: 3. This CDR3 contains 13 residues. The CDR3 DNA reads TGTGCCAGCAGCTTGGGGACAGGGCTCGAGCAGTACTTC. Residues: CASSLGTGLEQYF.

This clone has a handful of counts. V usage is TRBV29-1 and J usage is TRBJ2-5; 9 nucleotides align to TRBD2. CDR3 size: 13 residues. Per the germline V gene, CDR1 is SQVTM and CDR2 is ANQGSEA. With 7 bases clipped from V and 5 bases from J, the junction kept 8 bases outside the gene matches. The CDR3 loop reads CSGVAGAGETQYF. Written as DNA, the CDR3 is TGCAGCGGTGTAGCGGGAGCAGGTGAGACCCAGTACTTC. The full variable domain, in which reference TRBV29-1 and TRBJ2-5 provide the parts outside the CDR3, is SAVISQKPSRDICQRGTSLTIQCQVDSQVTMMFWYRQQPGQSLTLIATANQGSEATYESGFVIDKFPISRPNLTFSTLTVSNMSPEDSSIYLCSGVAGAGETQYFGPGTRLLVL.

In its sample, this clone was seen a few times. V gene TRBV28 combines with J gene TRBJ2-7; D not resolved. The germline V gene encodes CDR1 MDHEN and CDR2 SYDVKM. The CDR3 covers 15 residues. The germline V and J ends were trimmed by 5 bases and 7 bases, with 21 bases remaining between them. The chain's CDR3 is CASSTTPRPFWEQYF. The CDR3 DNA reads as TGTGCCAGCAGTACCACGCCCCGTCCCTTCTGGGAGCAGTACTTC.

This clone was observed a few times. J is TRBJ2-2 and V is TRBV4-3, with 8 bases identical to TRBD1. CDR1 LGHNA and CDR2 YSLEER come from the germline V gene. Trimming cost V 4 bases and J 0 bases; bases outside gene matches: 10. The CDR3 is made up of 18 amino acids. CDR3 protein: CASSPEATGATNTGELFF. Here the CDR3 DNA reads TGCGCCAGCAGCCCAGAGGCGACAGGGGCGACGAACACCGGGGAGCTGTTTTTT.

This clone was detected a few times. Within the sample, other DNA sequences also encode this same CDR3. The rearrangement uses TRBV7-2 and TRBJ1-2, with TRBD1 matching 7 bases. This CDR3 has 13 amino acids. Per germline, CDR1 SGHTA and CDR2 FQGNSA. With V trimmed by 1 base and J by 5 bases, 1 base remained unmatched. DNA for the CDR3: TGTGCCAGCAGCTTAGGACAGGGATATGGCTACACCTTC. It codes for CASSLGQGYGYTF.

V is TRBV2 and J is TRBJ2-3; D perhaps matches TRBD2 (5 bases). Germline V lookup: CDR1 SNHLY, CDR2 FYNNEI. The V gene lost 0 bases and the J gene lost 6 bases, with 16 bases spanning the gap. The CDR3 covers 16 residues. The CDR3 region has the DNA TGTGCCAGCAGTGAAGCGGGCCGGGGAATCACGGATACGCAGTATTTT. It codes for CASSEAGRGITDTQYF.

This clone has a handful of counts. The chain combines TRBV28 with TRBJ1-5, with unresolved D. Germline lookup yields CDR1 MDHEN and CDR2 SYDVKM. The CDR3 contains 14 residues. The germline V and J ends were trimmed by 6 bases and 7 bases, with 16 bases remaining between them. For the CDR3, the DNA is TGTGCCAGCAGCCCTAATTTGGTCCGGCAGCCCCAGCATTTT. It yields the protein CASSPNLVRQPQHF.